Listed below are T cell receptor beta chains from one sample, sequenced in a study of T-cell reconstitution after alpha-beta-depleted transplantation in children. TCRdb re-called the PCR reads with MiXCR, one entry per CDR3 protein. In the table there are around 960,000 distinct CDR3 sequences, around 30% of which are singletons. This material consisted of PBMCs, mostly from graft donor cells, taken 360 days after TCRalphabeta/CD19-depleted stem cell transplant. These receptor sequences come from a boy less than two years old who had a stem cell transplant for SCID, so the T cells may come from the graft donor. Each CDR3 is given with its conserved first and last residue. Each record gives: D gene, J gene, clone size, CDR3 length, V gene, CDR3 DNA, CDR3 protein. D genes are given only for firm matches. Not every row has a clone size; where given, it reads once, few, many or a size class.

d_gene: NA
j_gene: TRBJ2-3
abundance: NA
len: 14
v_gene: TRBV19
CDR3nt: TGTGCCAGTAGTATTGTACACGGCACAGATACGCAGTATTTT
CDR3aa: CASSIVHGTDTQYF

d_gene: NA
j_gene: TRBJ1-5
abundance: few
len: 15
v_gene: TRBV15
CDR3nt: TGTGCCACCAGCAGAGATCTTAGTATCAATCAGCCCCAGCATTTT
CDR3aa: CATSRDLSINQPQHF

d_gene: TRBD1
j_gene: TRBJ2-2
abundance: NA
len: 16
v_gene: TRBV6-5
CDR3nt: TGTGCCAGCAGTTACCCAGGACAGGGCAACACCGGGGAGCTGTTTTTT
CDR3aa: CASSYPGQGNTGELFF

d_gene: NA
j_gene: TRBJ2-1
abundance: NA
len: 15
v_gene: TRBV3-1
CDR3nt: TGTGCCAGCAGCCAAGAGCAACTCTTCTACAATGAGCAGTTCTTC
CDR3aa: CASSQEQLFYNEQFF

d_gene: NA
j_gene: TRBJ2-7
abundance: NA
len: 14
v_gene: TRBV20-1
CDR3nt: TGCAGTGCTAGAGATACAAACAGGTTGTACGAGCAGTACTTC
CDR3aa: CSARDTNRLYEQYF

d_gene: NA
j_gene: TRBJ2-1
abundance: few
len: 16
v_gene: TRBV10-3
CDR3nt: TGTGCCATCAGTGAGTCGACCGGCAGCTCCTACAATGAGCAGTTCTTC
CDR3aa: CAISESTGSSYNEQFF

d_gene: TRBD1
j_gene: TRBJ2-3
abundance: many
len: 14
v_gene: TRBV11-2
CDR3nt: TGTGCCAGCAGCTTAGACCAGGGGGCAAGTACGCAGTATTTT
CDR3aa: CASSLDQGASTQYF

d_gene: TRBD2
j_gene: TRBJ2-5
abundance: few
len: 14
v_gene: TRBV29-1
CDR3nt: TGCAGCGTTGAAGACTGGACTAGTGAGGAGACCCAGTACTTC
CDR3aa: CSVEDWTSEETQYF

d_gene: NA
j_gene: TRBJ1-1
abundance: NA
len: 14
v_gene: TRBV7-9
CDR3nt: TGTGCCAGCAGCCCCGAACAGGCGAACACTGAAGCTTTCTTT
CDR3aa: CASSPEQANTEAFF

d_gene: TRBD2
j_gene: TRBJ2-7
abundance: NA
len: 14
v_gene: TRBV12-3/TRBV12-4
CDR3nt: TGTGCCAGCAGCCTCGGGGGGGCTACCTACGAGCAGTACTTC
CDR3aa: CASSLGGATYEQYF

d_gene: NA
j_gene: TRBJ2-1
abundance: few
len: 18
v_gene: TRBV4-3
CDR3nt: TGCGCCAGCAGCCACCAGGGCATGGAGTTTATAGTTTACAATGAGCAGTTCTTC
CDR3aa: CASSHQGMEFIVYNEQFF

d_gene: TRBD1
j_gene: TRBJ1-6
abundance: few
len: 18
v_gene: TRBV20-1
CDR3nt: TGCAGTGCTAGAGGAATTTTTTTTCGGGACAGGGTTAATTCACCCCTCCACTTT
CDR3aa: CSARGIFFRDRVNSPLHF

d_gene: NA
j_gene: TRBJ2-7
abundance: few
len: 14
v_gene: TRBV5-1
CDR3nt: TGCGCCAGCAGCTTGGTCTACGGGGCCTACGAGCAGTACTTC
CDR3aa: CASSLVYGAYEQYF

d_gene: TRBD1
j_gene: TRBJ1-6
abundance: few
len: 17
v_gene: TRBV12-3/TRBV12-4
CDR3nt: TGTGCCAGCAGTTTAGGACAGGGTGGCTCCTCTAATTCACCCCTCCACTTT
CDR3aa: CASSLGQGGSSNSPLHF

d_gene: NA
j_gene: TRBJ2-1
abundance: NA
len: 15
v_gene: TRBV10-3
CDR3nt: TGTGCCATCAGTGAAGGCTGGAGCTCCTACAATGAGCAGTTCTTC
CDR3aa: CAISEGWSSYNEQFF

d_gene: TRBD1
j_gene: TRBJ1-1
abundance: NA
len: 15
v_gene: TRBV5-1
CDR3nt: TGCGCCAGCAGCTTAAACAGGGGATATATTCGGGAAGCTTTCTTT
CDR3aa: CASSLNRGYIREAFF

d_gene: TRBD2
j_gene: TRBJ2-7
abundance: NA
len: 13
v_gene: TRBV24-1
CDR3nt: TGTGCCAACTTACCGCTAGCGGGGGGCGAGCAGTACTTC
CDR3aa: CANLPLAGGEQYF

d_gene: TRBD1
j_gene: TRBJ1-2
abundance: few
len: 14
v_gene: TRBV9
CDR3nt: TGTGCCAGCAGCGTAGGGGACAGGGTAGGTGGCTACACCTTC
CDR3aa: CASSVGDRVGGYTF

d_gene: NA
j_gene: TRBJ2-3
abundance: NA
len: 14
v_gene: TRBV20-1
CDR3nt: TGCAGTGCTATTACTTTGGACTTCACAGATACGCAGTATTTT
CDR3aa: CSAITLDFTDTQYF

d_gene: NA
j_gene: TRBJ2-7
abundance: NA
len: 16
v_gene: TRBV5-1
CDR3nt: TGCGCCAGCAGCTTGTTTCCCCAGGAGGGCTCCTACGAGCAGTACTTC
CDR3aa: CASSLFPQEGSYEQYF

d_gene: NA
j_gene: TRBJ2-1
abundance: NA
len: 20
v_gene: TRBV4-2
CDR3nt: TGTGCCAGCAGCCAAGATAAGCTGATGGGACCGGACCGCATGGGCAATGAGCAGTTCTTC
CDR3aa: CASSQDKLMGPDRMGNEQFF

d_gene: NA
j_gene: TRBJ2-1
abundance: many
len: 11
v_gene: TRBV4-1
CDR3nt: TGTGCCAGCAGCCCCGGGAATGAGCAGTTCTTC
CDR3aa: CASSPGNEQFF

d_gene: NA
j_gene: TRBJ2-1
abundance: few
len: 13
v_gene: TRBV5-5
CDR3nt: TGTGCCAGCAGCTTGGATATCGGGGATGAGCAGTTCTTC
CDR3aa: CASSLDIGDEQFF

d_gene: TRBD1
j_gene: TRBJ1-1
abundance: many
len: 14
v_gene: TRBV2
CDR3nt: TGTGCCAGCACTCCCCGGACAGGGGACACTGAAGCTTTCTTT
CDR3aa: CASTPRTGDTEAFF

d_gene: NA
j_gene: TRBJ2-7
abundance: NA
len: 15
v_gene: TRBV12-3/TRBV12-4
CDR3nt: TGTGCCAGCAGTTTCCGTGGCAGGGGCGCACTCGAGCAGTACTTC
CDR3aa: CASSFRGRGALEQYF

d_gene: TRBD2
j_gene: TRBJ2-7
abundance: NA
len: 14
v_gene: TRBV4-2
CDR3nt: TGTGCCAGCAGCCAGGAGCGGGGGGACTACGAGCAGTACTTC
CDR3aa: CASSQERGDYEQYF

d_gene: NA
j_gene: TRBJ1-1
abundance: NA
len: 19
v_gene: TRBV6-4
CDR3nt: TGTGCCAGCAGTCTGAACCCGACATTTCGGGCAGGATTCGACACTGAAGCTTTCTTT
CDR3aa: CASSLNPTFRAGFDTEAFF

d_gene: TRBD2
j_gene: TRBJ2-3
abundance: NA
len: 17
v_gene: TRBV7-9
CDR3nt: TGTGCCAGCGGATTGGGACTAGCGGGGGTTAGCACAGATACGCAGTATTTT
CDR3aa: CASGLGLAGVSTDTQYF

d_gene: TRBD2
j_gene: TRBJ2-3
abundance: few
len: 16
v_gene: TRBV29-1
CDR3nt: TGCAGCGTGGCCCCCTCTCTAGCGGGCTCCACAGATACGCAGTATTTT
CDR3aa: CSVAPSLAGSTDTQYF

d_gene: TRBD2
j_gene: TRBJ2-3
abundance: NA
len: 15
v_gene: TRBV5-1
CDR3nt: TGCGCCAGCAGCTTAAACCTAGCGGCCACAGATACGCAGTATTTT
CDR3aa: CASSLNLAATDTQYF

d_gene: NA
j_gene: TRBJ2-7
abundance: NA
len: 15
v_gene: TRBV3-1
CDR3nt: TGTGCCAGCAGCCAACGCCCCGCGGGACCTCACGAGCAGTACTTC
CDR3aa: CASSQRPAGPHEQYF

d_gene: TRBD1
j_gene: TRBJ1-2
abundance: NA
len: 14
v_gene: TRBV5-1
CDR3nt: TGCGCCAGCAGCCCCGACAGGGGTATCTATGGCTACACCTTC
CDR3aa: CASSPDRGIYGYTF

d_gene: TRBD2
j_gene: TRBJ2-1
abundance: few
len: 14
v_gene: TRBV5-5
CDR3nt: TGTGCCAGCAGCCTGTCCCCCGGGAGGGATGAGCAGTTCTTC
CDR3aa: CASSLSPGRDEQFF

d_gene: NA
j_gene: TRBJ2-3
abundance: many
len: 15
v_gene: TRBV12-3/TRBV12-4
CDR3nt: TGTGCCAGCAATTGGTCCGGGACTAGCACAGATACGCAGTATTTT
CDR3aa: CASNWSGTSTDTQYF

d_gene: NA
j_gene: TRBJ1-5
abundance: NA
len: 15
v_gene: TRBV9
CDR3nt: TGTGCCAGCAGCGTAGGTCAAGGGCCCGGGCAGCCCCAGCATTTT
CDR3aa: CASSVGQGPGQPQHF